This entry describes one T cell receptor beta chain. This entry belongs to a study of blood T cells in healthy people across ages. Alongside a J-beta primer mix, a sample-barcoded 5' primer served in a second PCR lasting roughly 6 to 12 cycles. Using its own MiXCR run on the 5' RACE reads, TCRdb lists one record per CDR3 protein. The sample consists of hundreds of thousands of distinct CDR3 sequences, roughly half of them appearing once. This receptor was identified in a man aged 55 to 70 in good health. The sequencing sample was made of blood.

The CDR3 DNA reads TGTGCCAGCAGCCGTGGGCTCCGTCAGCCCCAGCATTTT. The encoded protein is CASSRGLRQPQHF. The V and J genes are TRBV3-1 and TRBJ1-5, with D uncertain. V was pared by 4 bases and J by 6 bases, with 10 bases between. Germline V gives CDR1 LGHDT, CDR2 YNNKEL (reference sequence). CDR3 length: 13 residues.